The T cell receptor beta chain under discussion was sequenced for a study of cytomegalovirus exposure and HLA in healthy donors. Study results and caveats: Accurate prediction of HLA-A and HLA-B alleles (for most subjects) was reportedly achieved from TCR beta sequences. Cytomegalovirus-associated status was assigned to about 180 TCR beta chains.

Germline CDR1 is SGHVS and CDR2 is FNYEAQ. After removal of 4 bases from V and 9 bases from J, the junction contained 4 bases not matched to a gene. The CDR3 runs to 14 residues. Use of 60 Vbeta and 13 Jbeta primers characterized the PCR. The repertoire was sequenced with immunoSEQ multiplex PCR; TCRdb's copy has only in-frame clones and lacks some. The record lists 100,000 to 150,000 clones, of which the ten most abundant hold around 2.7%. As regards this clone: Its matching antigen is unknown.

Sequencing was performed on PBMCs. This chain links TRBV7-6 with TRBJ2-1; 12 nucleotides match TRBD2. The receptor comes from a man aged 25 to 40 in good health and CMV-seronegative. The CDR3 here is CASSSRTSGIEQFF. In nucleotides, the CDR3 is TGTGCCAGCAGCTCTCGGACTAGCGGGATTGAGCAGTTCTTC. Supplemented by reference TRBV7-6 and TRBJ2-1, the full variable domain reads GAGVSQSPRYKVTKRGQDVALRCDPISGHVSLYWYRQALGQGPEFLTYFNYEAQQDKSGLPNDRFSAERPEGSISTLTIQRTEQRDSAMYRCASSSRTSGIEQFFGPGTRLTVL.